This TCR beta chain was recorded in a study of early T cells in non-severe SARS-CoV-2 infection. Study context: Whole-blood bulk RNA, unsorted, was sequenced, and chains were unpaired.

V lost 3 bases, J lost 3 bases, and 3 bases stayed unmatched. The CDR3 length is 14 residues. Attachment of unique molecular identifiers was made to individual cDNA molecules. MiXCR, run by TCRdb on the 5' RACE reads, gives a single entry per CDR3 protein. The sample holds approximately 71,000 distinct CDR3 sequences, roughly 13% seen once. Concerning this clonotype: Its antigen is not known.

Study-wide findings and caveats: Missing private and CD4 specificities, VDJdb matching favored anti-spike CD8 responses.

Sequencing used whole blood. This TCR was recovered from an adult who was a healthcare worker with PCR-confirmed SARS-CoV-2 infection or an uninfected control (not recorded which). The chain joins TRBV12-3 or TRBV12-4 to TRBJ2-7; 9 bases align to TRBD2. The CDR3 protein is CASSFLAGNYEQYF. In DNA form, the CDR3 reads TGTGCCAGCAGTTTTCTAGCGGGAAACTACGAGCAGTACTTC.